The sample holds a few counts of the clone carrying this T cell receptor (beta chain). This CDR3 is also generated by other DNA sequences in the sample. Treatment meaning: oral pan-JAK inhibitor, 5-10 mg twice daily. Collected material from alopecia areata patients comprised lesional scalp punch biopsies and peripheral blood. CDR3 length: 12 residues. Germline V gives CDR1 SEHNR, CDR2 FQNEAQ (reference sequence). The V end was cut by 3 bases, the J end by 4 bases, with 4 bases between. Following RNA extraction, reverse transcription yielded cDNA that acted as the sequencing template. Profiled with immunoSEQ multiplex PCR; TCRdb holds only in-frame clones, not every one. The data contain some 150,000 clones, 54% of them seen just once; the ten biggest clones take up roughly 15%. These data are taken from a study of CD8+ T cells in alopecia areata.

The clonotype was recovered from a human donor with alopecia areata. The rearrangement uses TRBV7-9 and TRBJ2-1; the D is unclear. The specimen comprised CD8+ T cells sorted from blood, sampled at week 4, from a patient treated with tofacitinib. The chain's CDR3 is CASSFGYNEQFF. CDR3 nucleotides: TGTGCCAGCAGCTTTGGTTACAATGAGCAGTTCTTC.